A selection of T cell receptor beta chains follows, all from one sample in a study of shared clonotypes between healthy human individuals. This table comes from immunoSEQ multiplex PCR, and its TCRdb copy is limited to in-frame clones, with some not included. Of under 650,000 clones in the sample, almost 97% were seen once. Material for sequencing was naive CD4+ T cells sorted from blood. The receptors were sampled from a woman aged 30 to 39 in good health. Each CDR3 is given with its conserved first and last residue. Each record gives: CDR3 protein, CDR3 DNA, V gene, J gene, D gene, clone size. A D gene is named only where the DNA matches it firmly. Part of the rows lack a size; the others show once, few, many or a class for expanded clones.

CDR3: CSVYPGLGEQYF; DNA: TGCAGCGTTTACCCAGGGTTGGGGGAGCAGTACTTC; V: TRBV29-1; J: TRBJ2-7; D: .; size: once
CDR3: CASSSQGSTDTQYF; DNA: TGTGCCAGCAGCTCACAGGGTTCCACAGATACGCAGTATTTT; V: TRBV5-4; J: TRBJ2-3; D: .; size: .
CDR3: CASSSQGTSGRYEQYF; DNA: TGTGCCAGCAGCTCCCAGGGGACTAGCGGGAGGTACGAGCAGTACTTC; V: TRBV11-2; J: TRBJ2-7; D: TRBD2; size: .
CDR3: CASSLGGTGNTIYF; DNA: TGCGCCAGCAGCTTGGGGGGTACAGGAAACACCATATATTTT; V: TRBV5-1; J: TRBJ1-3; D: .; size: .
CDR3: CASSRNGGNTEAFF; DNA: TGTGCCAGCTCCCGAAATGGGGGAAACACTGAAGCTTTCTTT; V: TRBV18; J: TRBJ1-1; D: .; size: .
CDR3: CASSPTGTSHGYTF; DNA: TGTGCCAGCAGTCCCACCGGGACAAGCCATGGCTACACCTTC; V: TRBV6-5; J: TRBJ1-2; D: .; size: .
CDR3: CASSFGQGKINGYTF; DNA: TGTGCCAGCAGCTTCGGCCAGGGAAAAATAAATGGCTACACCTTC; V: TRBV11-2; J: TRBJ1-2; D: .; size: .
CDR3: CASGSSYEQYF; DNA: TGTGCCAGCGGTAGCTCCTACGAGCAGTACTTC; V: TRBV9; J: TRBJ2-7; D: .; size: .
CDR3: CSARYSDTQYF; DNA: TGCAGTGCTAGATATTCAGATACGCAGTATTTT; V: TRBV20-1; J: TRBJ2-3; D: .; size: .
CDR3: CASSDGGYGAAGYTF; DNA: TGTGCCAGCAGTGATGGGGGCTATGGGGCTGCTGGCTACACCTTC; V: TRBV25-1; J: TRBJ1-2; D: .; size: once
CDR3: CSGGGGGQGYNEQFF; DNA: TGCAGCGGAGGCGGGGGGGGACAGGGTTACAATGAGCAGTTCTTC; V: TRBV29-1; J: TRBJ2-1; D: .; size: .
CDR3: CASRSVGGSYEQYF; DNA: TGTGCCAGCAGGTCGGTGGGGGGCTCCTACGAGCAGTACTTC; V: TRBV6-1; J: TRBJ2-7; D: .; size: .
CDR3: CASSKDSSDYEQYF; DNA: TGCGCCAGCAGCAAAGACAGTTCCGATTACGAGCAGTACTTC; V: TRBV5-1; J: TRBJ2-7; D: .; size: .
CDR3: CAISESTGGRTQETQYF; DNA: TGTGCCATCAGTGAGTCGACGGGGGGGCGAACCCAAGAGACCCAGTACTTC; V: TRBV10-3; J: TRBJ2-5; D: TRBD2; size: .
CDR3: CASRVTNTEAFF; DNA: TGTGCCAGCCGGGTCACGAACACTGAAGCTTTCTTT; V: TRBV28; J: TRBJ1-1; D: .; size: .
CDR3: CASSQDGGQGAYEQYF; DNA: TGCGCCAGCAGCCAAGATGGGGGACAGGGAGCCTACGAGCAGTACTTC; V: TRBV4-1; J: TRBJ2-7; D: TRBD1; size: .
CDR3: CASSSVSGANVLTF; DNA: TGTGCCAGTAGCAGCGTCTCTGGGGCCAACGTCCTGACTTTC; V: TRBV19; J: TRBJ2-6; D: .; size: .
CDR3: CADGAGGFDEQFF; DNA: TGTGCAGATGGAGCGGGAGGTTTCGATGAGCAGTTCTTC; V: TRBV2; J: TRBJ2-1; D: TRBD2; size: .
CDR3: CASSAVRSMPDTQYF; DNA: TGTGCCAGCAGCGCCGTCCGGAGTATGCCAGATACGCAGTATTTT; V: TRBV7-8; J: TRBJ2-3; D: .; size: .
CDR3: CATSWPSERVGYYEQYF; DNA: TGTGCCACCAGCTGGCCCTCAGAGCGCGTGGGGTACTACGAGCAGTACTTC; V: TRBV15; J: TRBJ2-7; D: .; size: .
CDR3: CASSPGNRGIWETQYF; DNA: TGTGCCAGCTCCCCGGGGAACAGGGGGATATGGGAGACCCAGTACTTC; V: TRBV10-3; J: TRBJ2-5; D: TRBD1; size: once
CDR3: CASSLYRTGNEAFF; DNA: TGTGCCAGCAGTCTCTATAGGACGGGGAATGAAGCTTTCTTT; V: TRBV27; J: TRBJ1-1; D: .; size: .
CDR3: CAISEDDFTEQYF; DNA: TGTGCCATCAGTGAGGATGACTTTACCGAGCAGTACTTC; V: TRBV10-3; J: TRBJ2-7; D: .; size: once
CDR3: CASSVRDRGNTEAFF; DNA: TGCGCCAGCAGCGTCCGGGACAGGGGGAACACTGAAGCTTTCTTT; V: TRBV5-1; J: TRBJ1-1; D: TRBD1; size: .
CDR3: CASSLPGVPNQYF; DNA: TGTGCCAGCAGTCTCCCCGGAGTCCCCAACCAGTACTTC; V: TRBV28; J: TRBJ2-5; D: .; size: .
CDR3: CASQTLTSNQPQHF; DNA: TGTGCCAGTCAGACCCTCACTAGCAATCAGCCCCAGCATTTT; V: TRBV6-6; J: TRBJ1-5; D: .; size: .
CDR3: CAWSHGTYEQYF; DNA: TGTGCCTGGAGTCACGGCACCTACGAGCAGTACTTC; V: TRBV30; J: TRBJ2-7; D: .; size: .
CDR3: CATSREDRGFVGNTIYF; DNA: TGTGCCACCAGCAGAGAAGACAGGGGGTTTGTTGGAAACACCATATATTTT; V: TRBV15; J: TRBJ1-3; D: TRBD1; size: .
CDR3: CASSLWTREDTDTQYF; DNA: TGTGCCAGCAGTTTATGGACTAGAGAAGACACAGATACGCAGTATTTT; V: TRBV28; J: TRBJ2-3; D: .; size: .
CDR3: CAISEPGHPYF; DNA: TGTGCCATCAGTGAGCCAGGACATCCGTACTTC; V: TRBV10-3; J: TRBJ2-5; D: .; size: .